This is a list of T cell receptor beta chains from one sample in a study of beta chain features in type 1 diabetes. Profiling relied on immunoSEQ multiplex PCR, and the TCRdb table lists in-frame clones only, not all of them. The top ten clones hold 0.015% of a sample with a few hundred thousand clones, approximately 13% of them seen once. Sequencing was done on a sample of naive CD4+ T cells from blood. All receptors come from a woman aged 18-29 years with type 1 diabetes. Each CDR3 is given with its conserved first and last residue. The order of the fields is J gene, D gene, clone size, V gene, CDR3 protein, CDR3 DNA. D genes are given only for firm matches. Clone sizes are given selectively: once, few, many, or a class where the clone is expanded.

j_call: TRBJ1-1; d_call: .; clone_size: few; v_call: TRBV27; cdr3_aa: CASSAQENTEAFF; cdr3_nt: TGTGCCAGCAGTGCCCAGGAGAACACTGAAGCTTTCTTT
j_call: TRBJ2-5; d_call: TRBD2; clone_size: .; v_call: TRBV5-1; cdr3_aa: CASSRLAGVQETQYF; cdr3_nt: TGCGCCAGCAGCCGACTAGCGGGAGTACAAGAGACCCAGTACTTC
j_call: TRBJ2-7; d_call: TRBD2; clone_size: few; v_call: TRBV5-1; cdr3_aa: CASSLLAGVPEQYF; cdr3_nt: TGCGCCAGCAGCTTGCTAGCGGGAGTTCCCGAGCAGTACTTC
j_call: TRBJ2-7; d_call: TRBD1; clone_size: few; v_call: TRBV28; cdr3_aa: CASRPGGTGYEQYF; cdr3_nt: TGTGCCAGCAGGCCAGGGGGTACGGGCTACGAGCAGTACTTC
j_call: TRBJ2-7; d_call: .; clone_size: few; v_call: TRBV7-8; cdr3_aa: CASSPSLSGQYF; cdr3_nt: TGTGCCAGCAGTCCTTCACTTAGCGGGCAGTACTTC
j_call: TRBJ1-2; d_call: .; clone_size: few; v_call: TRBV11-2; cdr3_aa: CASSLAGLYGYTF; cdr3_nt: TGTGCCAGCAGCTTAGCAGGTCTCTATGGCTACACCTTC
j_call: TRBJ2-3; d_call: TRBD1; clone_size: .; v_call: TRBV30; cdr3_aa: CAWSSAQGAPPDTQYF; cdr3_nt: TGTGCCTGGAGTAGTGCACAGGGGGCGCCCCCAGATACGCAGTATTTT
j_call: TRBJ2-4; d_call: .; clone_size: .; v_call: TRBV7-9; cdr3_aa: CASSLSGKNIQYF; cdr3_nt: TGTGCCAGCAGCTTGTCAGGGAAAAACATTCAGTACTTC
j_call: TRBJ1-5; d_call: .; clone_size: .; v_call: TRBV19; cdr3_aa: CASSIDLRKGGNQPQHF; cdr3_nt: TGTGCCAGTAGTATAGATTTGCGTAAGGGGGGCAATCAGCCCCAGCATTTT
j_call: TRBJ1-2; d_call: TRBD1; clone_size: .; v_call: TRBV5-6; cdr3_aa: CASSPSGTGYFYGYTF; cdr3_nt: TGTGCCAGCAGTCCATCCGGGACAGGCTATTTCTATGGCTACACCTTC
j_call: TRBJ2-6; d_call: TRBD1; clone_size: .; v_call: TRBV9; cdr3_aa: CASSRDRGSGANVLTF; cdr3_nt: TGTGCCAGCAGCCGGGACAGGGGGTCGGGGGCCAACGTCCTGACTTTC
j_call: TRBJ2-1; d_call: TRBD2; clone_size: .; v_call: TRBV19; cdr3_aa: CASRGLAAPSSSYNEQFF; cdr3_nt: TGTGCCAGTAGGGGACTAGCGGCCCCTTCCAGCTCCTACAATGAGCAGTTCTTC
j_call: TRBJ2-1; d_call: .; clone_size: .; v_call: TRBV13; cdr3_aa: CASSSQERQFF; cdr3_nt: TGTGCCAGCAGCTCACAGGAAAGGCAGTTCTTC
j_call: TRBJ2-5; d_call: .; clone_size: .; v_call: TRBV5-1; cdr3_aa: CASSFERETQYF; cdr3_nt: TGCGCCAGCAGCTTTGAACGGGAGACCCAGTACTTC
j_call: TRBJ2-3; d_call: TRBD1; clone_size: .; v_call: TRBV19; cdr3_aa: CASSSGTVTDTQYF; cdr3_nt: TGTGCCAGTAGCTCCGGGACAGTCACAGATACGCAGTATTTT
j_call: TRBJ1-1; d_call: .; clone_size: .; v_call: TRBV7-9; cdr3_aa: CASSSRQASSSEAFF; cdr3_nt: TGTGCCAGCAGCTCCCGACAGGCGAGTTCGTCTGAAGCTTTCTTT
j_call: TRBJ1-1; d_call: .; clone_size: few; v_call: TRBV5-6; cdr3_aa: CASSLAYRAEAFF; cdr3_nt: TGTGCCAGCAGCTTGGCATACCGGGCTGAAGCTTTCTTT
j_call: TRBJ2-7; d_call: TRBD1; clone_size: few; v_call: TRBV5-1; cdr3_aa: CASSLAGTAFYEQYF; cdr3_nt: TGCGCCAGCAGCTTGGCCGGGACAGCCTTCTACGAGCAGTACTTC
j_call: TRBJ2-6; d_call: .; clone_size: few; v_call: TRBV7-9; cdr3_aa: CASSFPVSSGANVLTF; cdr3_nt: TGTGCCAGCAGCTTTCCCGTGAGCTCTGGGGCCAACGTCCTGACTTTC
j_call: TRBJ1-2; d_call: .; clone_size: .; v_call: TRBV27; cdr3_aa: CASSSHYSYGYTF; cdr3_nt: TGTGCCAGCAGTTCACACTACTCTTATGGCTACACCTTC
j_call: TRBJ2-3; d_call: .; clone_size: .; v_call: TRBV9; cdr3_aa: CASSRGGTSASTDTQYF; cdr3_nt: TGTGCCAGCAGCAGGGGGGGAACTAGCGCATCCACAGATACGCAGTATTTT
j_call: TRBJ1-5; d_call: .; clone_size: few; v_call: TRBV2; cdr3_aa: CASSQGNSNQPQHF; cdr3_nt: TGTGCCAGCAGTCAGGGGAATAGCAATCAGCCCCAGCATTTT
j_call: TRBJ2-3; d_call: TRBD1; clone_size: few; v_call: TRBV30; cdr3_aa: CAWSRQGGPDTQYF; cdr3_nt: TGTGCCTGGAGTCGACAGGGGGGCCCAGATACGCAGTATTTT
j_call: TRBJ2-1; d_call: TRBD1; clone_size: .; v_call: TRBV11-2; cdr3_aa: CASSLGKPRDRGRVNEQFF; cdr3_nt: TGTGCCAGCAGCTTAGGGAAGCCCCGGGACAGGGGTCGGGTTAATGAGCAGTTCTTC
j_call: TRBJ2-3; d_call: TRBD1; clone_size: few; v_call: TRBV9; cdr3_aa: CASSAADRVTDTQYF; cdr3_nt: TGTGCCAGCAGCGCGGCGGACAGGGTCACAGATACGCAGTATTTT
j_call: TRBJ2-5; d_call: TRBD1; clone_size: few; v_call: TRBV5-1; cdr3_aa: CASSLVVQQGSETQYF; cdr3_nt: TGCGCCAGCAGCTTGGTAGTTCAACAGGGGTCCGAGACCCAGTACTTC
j_call: TRBJ1-4; d_call: .; clone_size: .; v_call: TRBV4-2; cdr3_aa: CASSHEKAANEKLFF; cdr3_nt: TGTGCCAGCAGCCACGAGAAGGCGGCTAATGAAAAACTGTTTTTT
j_call: TRBJ2-1; d_call: TRBD2; clone_size: few; v_call: TRBV2; cdr3_aa: CASRDAELAGGYNEQFF; cdr3_nt: TGTGCCAGCAGAGACGCAGAACTAGCGGGAGGGTACAATGAGCAGTTCTTC
j_call: TRBJ2-1; d_call: .; clone_size: few; v_call: TRBV11-2; cdr3_aa: CASSLDRGIPLFGEQFF; cdr3_nt: TGTGCCAGCAGCTTAGATCGCGGGATCCCCCTTTTCGGTGAGCAGTTCTTC
j_call: TRBJ2-3; d_call: .; clone_size: .; v_call: TRBV5-6; cdr3_aa: CATSSGTDTQYF; cdr3_nt: TGTGCCACCTCTAGCGGCACAGATACGCAGTATTTT
j_call: TRBJ1-1; d_call: TRBD1; clone_size: few; v_call: TRBV5-1; cdr3_aa: CASSLSGQGTEAFF; cdr3_nt: TGCGCCAGCAGCTTGTCCGGACAGGGGACTGAAGCTTTCTTT
j_call: TRBJ2-1; d_call: TRBD2; clone_size: few; v_call: TRBV7-2; cdr3_aa: CASSGGTSEYNEQFF; cdr3_nt: TGTGCCAGCAGCGGCGGGACTAGCGAGTACAATGAGCAGTTCTTC
j_call: TRBJ2-6; d_call: .; clone_size: .; v_call: TRBV19; cdr3_aa: CASSTTGTFYSGANVLTF; cdr3_nt: TGTGCCAGTAGTACCACCGGGACTTTCTACTCTGGGGCCAACGTCCTGACTTTC
j_call: TRBJ1-1; d_call: TRBD1; clone_size: few; v_call: TRBV5-1; cdr3_aa: CASSTGTVALNTEAFF; cdr3_nt: TGCGCCAGCAGCACTGGGACAGTAGCCTTGAACACTGAAGCTTTCTTT
j_call: TRBJ2-7; d_call: TRBD2; clone_size: .; v_call: TRBV19; cdr3_aa: CASSRYLAGGSYEQYF; cdr3_nt: TGTGCCAGTAGTAGGTATCTAGCGGGAGGCTCCTACGAGCAGTACTTC
j_call: TRBJ2-7; d_call: .; clone_size: .; v_call: TRBV18; cdr3_aa: CASSLGLDYEQYF; cdr3_nt: TGTGCCAGCTCACTCGGACTGGATTACGAGCAGTACTTC
j_call: TRBJ1-1; d_call: .; clone_size: few; v_call: TRBV4-2; cdr3_aa: CASSPSEDTEAFF; cdr3_nt: TGTGCCAGCAGCCCAAGCGAGGACACTGAAGCTTTCTTT
j_call: TRBJ1-1; d_call: TRBD1; clone_size: few; v_call: TRBV30; cdr3_aa: CAWSRQGNTEAFF; cdr3_nt: TGTGCCTGGAGCCGACAGGGGAACACTGAAGCTTTCTTT
j_call: TRBJ2-1; d_call: TRBD2; clone_size: .; v_call: TRBV6-5; cdr3_aa: CASSYIAGGYNEQFF; cdr3_nt: TGTGCCAGCAGTTACATTGCGGGAGGCTACAATGAGCAGTTCTTC
j_call: TRBJ2-1; d_call: .; clone_size: few; v_call: TRBV20-1; cdr3_aa: CSAVPGEQFF; cdr3_nt: TGCAGCGCAGTACCAGGGGAGCAGTTCTTC
j_call: TRBJ1-2; d_call: .; clone_size: few; v_call: TRBV23-1; cdr3_aa: CASSHTGWGGYTF; cdr3_nt: TGCGCCAGCAGTCACACGGGGTGGGGAGGCTACACCTTC
j_call: TRBJ2-2; d_call: TRBD2; clone_size: .; v_call: TRBV7-2; cdr3_aa: CASSLMASGKAGELFF; cdr3_nt: TGTGCCAGCAGCTTAATGGCTAGCGGGAAAGCCGGGGAGCTGTTTTTT
j_call: TRBJ2-1; d_call: TRBD2; clone_size: .; v_call: TRBV5-1; cdr3_aa: CASSLVAGGGYNEQFF; cdr3_nt: TGCGCCAGCAGCTTGGTGGCGGGAGGGGGCTACAATGAGCAGTTCTTC
j_call: TRBJ2-1; d_call: .; clone_size: .; v_call: TRBV28; cdr3_aa: CASFGGGGSLNEQFF; cdr3_nt: TGTGCCAGCTTCGGAGGGGGCGGATCCCTCAATGAGCAGTTCTTC
j_call: TRBJ2-1; d_call: TRBD2; clone_size: .; v_call: TRBV7-2; cdr3_aa: CASSLVVAGQFF; cdr3_nt: TGTGCCAGCAGCTTAGTGGTAGCGGGGCAGTTCTTC
j_call: TRBJ2-1; d_call: TRBD2; clone_size: few; v_call: TRBV15; cdr3_aa: CATSRGGTSGGDEQFF; cdr3_nt: TGTGCCACCAGCAGAGGCGGGACTAGCGGGGGGGATGAGCAGTTCTTC
j_call: TRBJ2-5; d_call: TRBD2; clone_size: .; v_call: TRBV7-2; cdr3_aa: CASSLRAGGPMETQYF; cdr3_nt: TGTGCCAGCAGCCTACGAGCGGGAGGGCCGATGGAGACCCAGTACTTC
j_call: TRBJ2-2; d_call: .; clone_size: .; v_call: TRBV7-9; cdr3_aa: CASSLSGPGELFF; cdr3_nt: TGTGCCAGCAGCTTATCAGGTCCCGGGGAGCTGTTTTTT
j_call: TRBJ2-7; d_call: TRBD1; clone_size: few; v_call: TRBV19; cdr3_aa: CASSIDRGPSYEQYF; cdr3_nt: TGTGCCAGTAGTATCGACAGGGGGCCCTCCTACGAGCAGTACTTC
j_call: TRBJ2-1; d_call: .; clone_size: .; v_call: TRBV11-2; cdr3_aa: CASSFGQANEQFF; cdr3_nt: TGTGCCAGCAGCTTTGGGCAGGCGAATGAGCAGTTCTTC
j_call: TRBJ2-1; d_call: .; clone_size: few; v_call: TRBV7-2; cdr3_aa: CASSLGFYPGVLGEQFF; cdr3_nt: TGTGCCAGCAGCTTAGGTTTTTATCCGGGAGTGTTGGGTGAGCAGTTCTTC
j_call: TRBJ2-1; d_call: TRBD2; clone_size: .; v_call: TRBV15; cdr3_aa: CATSRAKAGGPYNEQFF; cdr3_nt: TGTGCCACCAGCAGGGCTAAAGCGGGAGGGCCATACAATGAGCAGTTCTTC
j_call: TRBJ2-5; d_call: .; clone_size: .; v_call: TRBV18; cdr3_aa: CASSPPPSGQETQYF; cdr3_nt: TGTGCCAGCTCACCTCCCCCCAGCGGCCAAGAGACCCAGTACTTC
j_call: TRBJ1-2; d_call: .; clone_size: few; v_call: TRBV29-1; cdr3_aa: CSVGGRDYGYTF; cdr3_nt: TGCAGCGTTGGGGGCAGGGACTATGGCTACACCTTC
j_call: TRBJ2-1; d_call: TRBD2; clone_size: few; v_call: TRBV6-5; cdr3_aa: CASSSAGTSGKGKQFF; cdr3_nt: TGTGCCAGCAGTTCGGCCGGGACTAGCGGGAAGGGGAAGCAGTTCTTC
j_call: TRBJ1-1; d_call: .; clone_size: many; v_call: TRBV28; cdr3_aa: CASETPNTEAFF; cdr3_nt: TGTGCCAGCGAAACACCGAACACTGAAGCTTTCTTT
j_call: TRBJ2-5; d_call: .; clone_size: .; v_call: TRBV4-2; cdr3_aa: CASNPRGSGETQYF; cdr3_nt: TGTGCCAGCAACCCACGGGGGAGTGGGGAGACCCAGTACTTC
j_call: TRBJ2-7; d_call: .; clone_size: few; v_call: TRBV6-5; cdr3_aa: CASSYSTGFDEQYF; cdr3_nt: TGTGCCAGCAGTTACTCCACAGGGTTTGACGAGCAGTACTTC
j_call: TRBJ2-1; d_call: TRBD1; clone_size: few; v_call: TRBV13; cdr3_aa: CASSLLQGKRNEQFF; cdr3_nt: TGTGCCAGCAGCTTACTACAGGGGAAACGAAATGAGCAGTTCTTC
j_call: TRBJ2-5; d_call: TRBD2; clone_size: .; v_call: TRBV7-8; cdr3_aa: CASSLGVAGSIETQYF; cdr3_nt: TGTGCCAGCAGCTTAGGGGTAGCGGGGTCGATAGAGACCCAGTACTTC